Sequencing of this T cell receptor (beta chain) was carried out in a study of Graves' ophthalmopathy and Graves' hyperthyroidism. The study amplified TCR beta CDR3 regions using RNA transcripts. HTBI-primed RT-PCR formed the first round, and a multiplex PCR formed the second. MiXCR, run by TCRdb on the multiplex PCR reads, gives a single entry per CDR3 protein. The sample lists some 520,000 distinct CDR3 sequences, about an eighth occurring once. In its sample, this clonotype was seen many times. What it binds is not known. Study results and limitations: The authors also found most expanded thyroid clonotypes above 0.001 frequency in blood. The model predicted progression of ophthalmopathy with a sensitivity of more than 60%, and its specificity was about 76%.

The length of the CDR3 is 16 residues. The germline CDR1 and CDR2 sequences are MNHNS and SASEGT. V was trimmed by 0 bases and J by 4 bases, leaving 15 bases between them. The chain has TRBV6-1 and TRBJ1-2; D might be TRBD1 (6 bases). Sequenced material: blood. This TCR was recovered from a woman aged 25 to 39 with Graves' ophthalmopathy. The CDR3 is CASSEAGQGTTYGYTF. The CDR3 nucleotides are TGTGCCAGCAGTGAAGCGGGACAAGGGACTACCTATGGCTACACCTTC.